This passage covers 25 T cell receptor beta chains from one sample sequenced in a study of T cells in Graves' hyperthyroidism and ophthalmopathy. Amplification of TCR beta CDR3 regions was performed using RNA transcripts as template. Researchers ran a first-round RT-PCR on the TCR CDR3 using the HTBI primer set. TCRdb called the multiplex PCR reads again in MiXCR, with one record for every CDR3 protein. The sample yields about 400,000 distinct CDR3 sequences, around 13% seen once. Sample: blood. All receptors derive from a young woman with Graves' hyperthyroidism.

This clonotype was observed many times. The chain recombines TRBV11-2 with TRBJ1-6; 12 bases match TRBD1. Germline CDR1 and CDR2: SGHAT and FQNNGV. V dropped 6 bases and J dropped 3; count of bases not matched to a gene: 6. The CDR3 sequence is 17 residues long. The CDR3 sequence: CASSPGTGGVYNSPLHF. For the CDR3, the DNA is TGTGCCAGCAGTCCCGGGACAGGGGGCGTCTATAATTCACCCCTCCACTTT.

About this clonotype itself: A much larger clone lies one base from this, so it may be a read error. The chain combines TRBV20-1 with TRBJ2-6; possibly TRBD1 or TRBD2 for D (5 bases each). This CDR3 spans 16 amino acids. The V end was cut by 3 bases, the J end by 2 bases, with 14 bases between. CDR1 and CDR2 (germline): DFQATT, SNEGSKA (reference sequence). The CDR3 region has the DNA TGCAGTGCTAGGGGGGTCCCTCCTCCTGGGGCCAACGTCCTGACTTTC. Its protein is CSARGVPPPGANVLTF.

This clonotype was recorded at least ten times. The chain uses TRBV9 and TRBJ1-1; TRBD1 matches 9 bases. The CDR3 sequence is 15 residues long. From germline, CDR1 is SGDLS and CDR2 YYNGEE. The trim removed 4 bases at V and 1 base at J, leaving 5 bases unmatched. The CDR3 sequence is CASSLWDRANTEAFF. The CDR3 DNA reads TGTGCCAGCAGCCTCTGGGACAGGGCGAACACTGAAGCTTTCTTT.

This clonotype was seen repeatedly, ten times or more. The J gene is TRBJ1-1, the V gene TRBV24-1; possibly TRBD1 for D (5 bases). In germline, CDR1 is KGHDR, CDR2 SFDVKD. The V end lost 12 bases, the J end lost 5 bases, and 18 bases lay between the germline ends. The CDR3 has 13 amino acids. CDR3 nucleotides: TGTGCCCGATATGGCAGGGCAGCTACTGAAGCTTTCTTT. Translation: CARYGRAATEAFF.

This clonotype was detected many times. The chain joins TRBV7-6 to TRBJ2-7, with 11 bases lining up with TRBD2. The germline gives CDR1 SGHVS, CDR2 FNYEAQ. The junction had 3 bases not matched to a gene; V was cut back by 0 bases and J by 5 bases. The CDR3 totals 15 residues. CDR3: CASSLAVAGGNEQYF. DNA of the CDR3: TGTGCCAGCAGCTTAGCTGTAGCGGGAGGGAACGAGCAGTACTTC.

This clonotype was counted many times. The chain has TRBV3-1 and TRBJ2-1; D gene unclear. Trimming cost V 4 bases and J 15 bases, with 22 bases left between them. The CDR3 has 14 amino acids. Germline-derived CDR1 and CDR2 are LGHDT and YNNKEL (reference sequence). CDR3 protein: CASSPEPLVGIMFF. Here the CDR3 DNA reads TGTGCCAGCAGCCCCGAGCCGTTAGTAGGGATAATGTTCTTC.

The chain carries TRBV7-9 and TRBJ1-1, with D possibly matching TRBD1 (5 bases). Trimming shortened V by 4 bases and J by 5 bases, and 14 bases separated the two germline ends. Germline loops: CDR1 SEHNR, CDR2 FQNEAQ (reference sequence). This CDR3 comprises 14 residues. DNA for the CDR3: TGTGCCAGCAGCTCCGCGGGGGGAGGTACTGAAGCTTTCTTT. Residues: CASSSAGGGTEAFF. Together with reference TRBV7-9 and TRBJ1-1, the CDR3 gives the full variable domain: DTGVSQNPRHKITKRGQNVTFRCDPISEHNRLYWYRQTLGQGPEFLTYFQNEAQLEKSRLLSDRFSAERPKGSFSTLEIQRTEQGDSAMYLCASSSAGGGTEAFFGQGTRLTVV.

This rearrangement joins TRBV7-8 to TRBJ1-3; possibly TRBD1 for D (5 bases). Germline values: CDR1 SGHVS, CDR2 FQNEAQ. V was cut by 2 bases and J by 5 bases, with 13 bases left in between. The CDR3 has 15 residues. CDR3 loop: CASSLRGQARNTIYF. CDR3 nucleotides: TGTGCCAGCAGCTTAAGGGGTCAGGCAAGAAACACCATATATTTT.

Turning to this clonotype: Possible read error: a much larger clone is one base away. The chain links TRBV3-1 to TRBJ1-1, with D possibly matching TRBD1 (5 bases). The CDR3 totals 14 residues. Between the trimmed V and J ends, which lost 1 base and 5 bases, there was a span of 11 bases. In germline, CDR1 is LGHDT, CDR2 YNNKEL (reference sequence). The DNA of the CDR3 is TGTGCCAGCAGCCAAGGGGGGGAAGGAACTGAAGCTTTCTTT. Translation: CASSQGGEGTEAFF.

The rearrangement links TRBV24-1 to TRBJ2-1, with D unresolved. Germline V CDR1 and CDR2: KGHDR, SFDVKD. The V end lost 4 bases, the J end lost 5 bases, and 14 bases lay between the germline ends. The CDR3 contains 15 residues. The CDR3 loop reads CATSDPRAGDNEQFF. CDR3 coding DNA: TGTGCCACCAGTGACCCAAGGGCAGGCGACAATGAGCAGTTCTTC.

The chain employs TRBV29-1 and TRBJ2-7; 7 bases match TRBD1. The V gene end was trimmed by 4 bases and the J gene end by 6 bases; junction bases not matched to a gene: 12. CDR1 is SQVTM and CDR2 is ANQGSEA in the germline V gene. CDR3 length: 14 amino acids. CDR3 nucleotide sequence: TGCAGCGTTGTGGTACAGGGGTTCGAGGGCGAGCAGTACTTC. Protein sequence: CSVVVQGFEGEQYF.

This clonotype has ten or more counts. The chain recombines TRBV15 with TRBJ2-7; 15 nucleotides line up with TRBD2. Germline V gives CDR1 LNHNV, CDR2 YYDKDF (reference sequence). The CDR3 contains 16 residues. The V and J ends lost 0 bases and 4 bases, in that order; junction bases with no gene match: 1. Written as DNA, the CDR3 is TGTGCCACCAGCAGAGAGGGGACTAGCGGGAGGTACGAGCAGTACTTC. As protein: CATSREGTSGRYEQYF.

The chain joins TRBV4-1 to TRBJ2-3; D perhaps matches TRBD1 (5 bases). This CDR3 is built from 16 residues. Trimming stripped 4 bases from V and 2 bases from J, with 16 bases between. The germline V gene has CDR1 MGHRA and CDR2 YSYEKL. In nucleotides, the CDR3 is TGCGCCAGCAGCCGACAGACCCTACCCTTCACAGATACGCAGTATTTT. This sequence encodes CASSRQTLPFTDTQYF.

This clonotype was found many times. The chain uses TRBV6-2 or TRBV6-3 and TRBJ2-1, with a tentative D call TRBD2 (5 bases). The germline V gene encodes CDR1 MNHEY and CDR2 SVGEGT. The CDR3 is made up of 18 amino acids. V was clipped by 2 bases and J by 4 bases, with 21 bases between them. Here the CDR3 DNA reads TGTGCCAGCAGTTACGTTGAGGGAGTAGGGAATTTTTACAATGAGCAGTTCTTC. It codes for CASSYVEGVGNFYNEQFF.

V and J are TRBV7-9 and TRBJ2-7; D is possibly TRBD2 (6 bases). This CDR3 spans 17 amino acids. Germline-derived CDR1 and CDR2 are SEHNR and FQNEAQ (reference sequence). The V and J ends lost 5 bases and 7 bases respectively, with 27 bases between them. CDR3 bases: TGTGCCAGCAGCCCTCCAGCGTTAGGGACTGTGGTTGGGGAGCAGTACTTC. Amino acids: CASSPPALGTVVGEQYF.

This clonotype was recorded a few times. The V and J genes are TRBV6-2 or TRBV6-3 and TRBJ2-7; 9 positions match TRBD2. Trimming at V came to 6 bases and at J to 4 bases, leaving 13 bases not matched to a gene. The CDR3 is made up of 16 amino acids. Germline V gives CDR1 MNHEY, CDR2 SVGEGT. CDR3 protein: CASSRPGTSSQYEQYF. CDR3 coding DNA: TGTGCCAGCAGCCGACCCGGGACTAGCAGTCAATACGAGCAGTACTTC.

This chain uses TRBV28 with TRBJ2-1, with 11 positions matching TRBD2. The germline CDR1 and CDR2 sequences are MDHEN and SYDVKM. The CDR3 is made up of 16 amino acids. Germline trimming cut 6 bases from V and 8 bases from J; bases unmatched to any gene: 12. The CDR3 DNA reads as TGTGCCAGCAGCCCTGTCGGACTAGCGGGCTCGGATGAGCAGTTCTTC. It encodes CASSPVGLAGSDEQFF.

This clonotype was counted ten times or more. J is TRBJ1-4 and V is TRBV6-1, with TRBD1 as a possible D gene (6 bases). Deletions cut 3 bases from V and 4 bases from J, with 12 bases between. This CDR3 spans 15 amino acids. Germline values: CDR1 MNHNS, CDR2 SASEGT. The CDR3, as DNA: TGTGCCAGCAGTGACCTGACAGGCAGTAATGAAAAACTGTTTTTT. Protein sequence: CASSDLTGSNEKLFF.

In DNA form, the CDR3 reads TGTGCCAGCAGCCCGGGCTCGGGACAGGGGAACCTCTATGGCTACACCTTC. Its protein product is CASSPGSGQGNLYGYTF. This sequence joins TRBV14 and TRBJ1-2; 10 bases are a match to TRBD1. J was trimmed by 4 bases and V by 4 bases; bases with no gene match: 12. Looked up from germline, CDR1 is SGHDN and CDR2 is FVKESK. The CDR3 has 17 amino acids.

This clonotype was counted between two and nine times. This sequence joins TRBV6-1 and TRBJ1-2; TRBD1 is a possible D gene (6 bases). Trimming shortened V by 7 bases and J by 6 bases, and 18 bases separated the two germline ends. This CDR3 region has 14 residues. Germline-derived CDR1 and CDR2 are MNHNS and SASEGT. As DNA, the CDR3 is TGTGCCAGCACTGACAGGCGGGGCGAGGATGGCTACACCTTC. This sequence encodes CASTDRRGEDGYTF.

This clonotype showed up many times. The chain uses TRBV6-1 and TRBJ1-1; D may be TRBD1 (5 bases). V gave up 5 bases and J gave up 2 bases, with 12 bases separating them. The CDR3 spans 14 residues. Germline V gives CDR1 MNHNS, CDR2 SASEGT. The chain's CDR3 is CASSNFRANTEAFF. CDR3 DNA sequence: TGTGCCAGCAGTAACTTCAGGGCAAACACTGAAGCTTTCTTT.

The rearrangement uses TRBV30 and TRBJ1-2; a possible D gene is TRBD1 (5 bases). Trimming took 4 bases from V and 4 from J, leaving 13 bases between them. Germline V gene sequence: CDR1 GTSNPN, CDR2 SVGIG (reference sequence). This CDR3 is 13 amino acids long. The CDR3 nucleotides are TGTGCCTGGACCAATACCGGGACCTATGGCTACACCTTC. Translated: CAWTNTGTYGYTF.

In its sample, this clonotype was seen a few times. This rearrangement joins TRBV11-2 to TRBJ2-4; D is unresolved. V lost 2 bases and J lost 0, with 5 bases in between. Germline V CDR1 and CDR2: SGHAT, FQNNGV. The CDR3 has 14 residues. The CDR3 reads CASSLQIAKNIQYF. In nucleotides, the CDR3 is TGTGCCAGCAGCTTACAGATAGCCAAAAACATTCAGTACTTC. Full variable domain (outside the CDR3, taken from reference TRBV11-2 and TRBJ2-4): EAGVAQSPRYKIIEKRQSVAFWCNPISGHATLYWYQQILGQGPKLLIQFQNNGVVDDSQLPKDRFSAERLKGVDSTLKIQPAKLEDSAVYLCASSLQIAKNIQYFGAGTRLSVL.

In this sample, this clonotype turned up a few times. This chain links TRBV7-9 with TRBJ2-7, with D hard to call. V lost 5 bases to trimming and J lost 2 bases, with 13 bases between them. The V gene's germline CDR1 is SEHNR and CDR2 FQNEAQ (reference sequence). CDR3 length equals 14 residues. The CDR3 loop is CASSLSENTYEQYF. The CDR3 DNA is TGTGCCAGCAGCCTCTCCGAAAACACCTACGAGCAGTACTTC.

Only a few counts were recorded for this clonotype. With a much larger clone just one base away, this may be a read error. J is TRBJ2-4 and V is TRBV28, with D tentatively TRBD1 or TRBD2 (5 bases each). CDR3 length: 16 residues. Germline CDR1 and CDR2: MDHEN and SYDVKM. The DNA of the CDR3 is TGTGCCAGCAGTAGGCCACAGGAGGAAGCCGAAAACATTCAGTACTTC. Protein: CASSRPQEEAENIQYF. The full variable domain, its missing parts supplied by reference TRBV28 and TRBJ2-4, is DVKVTQSSRYLVKRTGEKVFLECVQDMDHENMFWYRQDPGLGLRLIYFSYDVKMKEKGDIPEGYSVSREKKERFSLILESASTNQTSMYLCASSRPQEEAENIQYFGAGTRLSVL.